Presented here are 10 T cell receptor beta chains from one specimen sequenced in a study of vaccination and CD4 T cells after COVID-19. What these receptors recognize is not known. The Oncomine TCR Beta short-read assay sequenced DNA from cultured CD4+ T cells. TCRdb reprocessed the PCR reads via MiXCR and lists one record per CDR3 protein. Here the sample spans about 4,000 distinct CDR3 sequences, 38% being singletons. Described treatment: roughly ten-day PBMC culture with coronavirus spike peptide pools or control peptides (ViraFEST assay). The sequenced sample consisted of CD4+ T cells from blood, cultured in vitro. The receptors were sampled from a human donor who had recovered from COVID-19.

About this clonotype itself: A read error is possible here, since a much larger clone lies one base away. The rearrangement uses TRBV4-2 and TRBJ2-1; D is perhaps TRBD2 (6 bases). The CDR3 totals 15 residues. V was cut by 8 bases and J by 8 bases, with 22 bases left in between. Germline V gene lookup returns CDR1 LGHNA and CDR2 YNFKEQ. CDR3 protein: CASGPPGTGAHEQFF. As DNA, the CDR3 is TGTGCCAGCGGCCCCCCCGGGACTGGGGCCCATGAGCAGTTCTTC.

This clonotype was seen a handful of times. The J gene is TRBJ2-3, the V gene TRBV5-6; possibly TRBD2 for D (6 bases). The CDR3 spans 12 residues. The germline CDR1 and CDR2 sequences are SGHDT and YYEEEE. The germline V and J ends were trimmed by 4 bases and 6 bases, with 9 bases remaining between them. CDR3 loop: CASSGGGDTQYF. The CDR3 DNA sequence: TGTGCCAGCAGCGGTGGGGGGGATACGCAGTATTTT.

This clonotype was detected once. The chain combines TRBV29-1 with TRBJ2-3, with 14 bases lining up with TRBD2. This CDR3 spans 17 amino acids. Germline-derived CDR1 and CDR2 are SQVTM and ANQGSEA. The V gene end was trimmed by 6 bases and the J gene end by 4 bases; junction bases not matched to a gene: 12. In DNA, the CDR3 is TGCAGCGTCCACGAACCGGGACTAGCGGGAGCCGCAGATACGCAGTATTTT. It codes for CSVHEPGLAGAADTQYF.

This clonotype showed up just a few times. The chain combines TRBV20-1 with TRBJ2-1; no definite D call. V lost 0 bases and J 7 bases, leaving 10 bases between the germline ends. The germline gives CDR1 DFQATT, CDR2 SNEGSKA (reference sequence). The CDR3 covers 13 residues. CDR3 coding DNA: TGCAGTGCTAGAGACCCAGTTGGGAATGAGCAGTTCTTC. This codes for CSARDPVGNEQFF.

In this sample, this clonotype turned up a few times. The chain links TRBV6-1 to TRBJ1-5; TRBD1 aligns across 10 bases. CDR3 length: 15 residues. The J segment lost 3 bases and the V segment lost 6 bases, leaving 5 bases of the junction unmatched. CDR1 and CDR2 from the germline V gene are MNHNS and SASEGT. In DNA, the CDR3 is TGTGCCAGCAGAGTGGGGACAGGGGCCAATCAGCCCCAGCATTTT. It specifies CASRVGTGANQPQHF.

This clonotype has more than one count but fewer than ten. The rearrangement joins TRBV20-1 to TRBJ1-1; possibly TRBD1 for D (5 bases). The germline V gene has CDR1 DFQATT and CDR2 SNEGSKA (reference sequence). V was trimmed by 3 bases and J by 0 bases, leaving 8 bases between them. The CDR3 loop spans 13 amino acids. The CDR3 nucleotides are TGCAGTGCTAGCCGACAGCTGAACACTGAAGCTTTCTTT. Protein sequence: CSASRQLNTEAFF.

The table lists this clonotype with a few counts. The V and J genes are TRBV6-2 or TRBV6-3 and TRBJ1-6; a weak D match, TRBD1 (6 bases). The CDR3 loop spans 22 amino acids. CDR1 and CDR2 (germline): MNHEY, SVGEGT. With 2 bases removed from V and 0 bases from J, the gap between germline ends came to 26 bases. As DNA, the CDR3 is TGTGCCAGCAGTTACCGCCTGACAGGAGGGGAGGCCGCGAGCTCCTATAATTCACCCCTCCACTTT. Protein: CASSYRLTGGEAASSYNSPLHF.

The chain employs TRBV6-4 and TRBJ2-3; no clear D. Trimming stripped 3 bases from V and 2 bases from J, with 9 bases between. The germline gives CDR1 MRHNA, CDR2 SNTAGT. This CDR3 spans 14 amino acids. CDR3 nucleotide sequence: TGTGCCAGCAGTGAGGGCGACCACACAGATACGCAGTATTTT. Protein product: CASSEGDHTDTQYF.

A single count supports this clonotype. The J gene is TRBJ2-3, the V gene TRBV7-3; D is perhaps TRBD1 or TRBD2 (6 bases each). Germline V lookup: CDR1 SGHTA, CDR2 FQGTGA. V shed 5 bases and J shed 2 bases, with 14 bases lying between them. This CDR3 has 15 amino acids. The CDR3 bases are TGTGCCAGCAGCCAAATGGGGGGCAACACAGATACGCAGTATTTT. It is translated as CASSQMGGNTDTQYF.

This clonotype was detected only once. The chain is built from TRBV18 and TRBJ1-3; D not resolved. Germline assignment: CDR1 KGHSH and CDR2 LQKENI. The CDR3 loop spans 16 amino acids. V lost 2 bases and J 0 bases, leaving 11 bases between the germline ends. For the CDR3, the DNA is TGTGCCAGCTCACCATGGTATCTGAGCTCTGGAAACACCATATATTTT. Protein sequence: CASSPWYLSSGNTIYF.